One and the same sample provided the 19 T cell receptor beta chains below, sequenced in a study of human thymus T cells. The method was immunoSEQ multiplex PCR; TCRdb's version includes in-frame clones alone and lacks a portion of them. The repertoire holds 46,000 or so clones, with roughly 94% as singletons. The sample consisted of blood. The receptors were gathered from a girl under three years old with a congenital heart defect but otherwise immunologically healthy.

In nucleotides, the CDR3 is TGCGCCAGCAGCCAAGTTTTGGGACTTGGAAACACCATATATTTT. It is translated as CASSQVLGLGNTIYF. The chain recombines TRBV4-1 with TRBJ1-3, with D tentatively TRBD1 (5 bases). The CDR3 spans 15 residues. Per the germline V gene, CDR1 is MGHRA and CDR2 is YSYEKL. The germline V and J ends were trimmed by 1 base and 3 bases, with 10 bases remaining between them.

V gene TRBV7-9 combines with J gene TRBJ2-3, with a weak D call TRBD2 (5 bases). Germline V gene sequence: CDR1 SEHNR, CDR2 FQNEAQ (reference sequence). V was shortened by 3 bases and J by 2 bases, with 12 bases between the two germline ends. CDR3 length: 15 amino acids. CDR3 in amino acids: CASSLGSSPTDTQYF. The DNA of the CDR3 is TGTGCCAGCAGCTTGGGGAGCTCCCCCACAGATACGCAGTATTTT. The variable domain in full, with the rest retrieved from reference TRBV7-9 and TRBJ2-3, is DTGVSQNPRHKITKRGQNVTFRCDPISEHNRLYWYRQTLGQGPEFLTYFQNEAQLEKSRLLSDRFSAERPKGSFSTLEIQRTEQGDSAMYLCASSLGSSPTDTQYFGPGTRLTVL.

The rearrangement uses TRBV19 and TRBJ1-2; D gene ambiguous. The CDR3 has 15 residues. The V end was cut by 4 bases, the J end by 4 bases, with 16 bases between. The germline V gene encodes CDR1 LNHDA and CDR2 SQIVND (reference sequence). For the CDR3, the DNA is TGTGCCAGTAGTACCAAGGCGGCTCCGGGCTATGGCTACACCTTC. It yields the protein CASSTKAAPGYGYTF.

The V call is TRBV2, the J call TRBJ2-3; the D is unclear. Between the trimmed V and J ends, which lost 0 bases and 8 bases, there was a span of 12 bases. This CDR3 is 14 amino acids long. CDR1 is SNHLY, CDR2 FYNNEI, per germline. CDR3 DNA: TGTGCCAGCAGTGAAGCCCGAACCGGCGTTACGCAGTATTTT. Translation: CASSEARTGVTQYF.

The chain joins TRBV27 to TRBJ1-5, with D perhaps matching TRBD1 (6 bases). Germline CDR1 is MNHEY and CDR2 is SMNVEV (reference sequence). V was shortened by 5 bases and J by 7 bases, with 15 bases between the two germline ends. The CDR3 totals 14 residues. The CDR3 DNA follows: TGTGCCAGCAGTCCGACTACACAGGGCCAGCCCCAGCATTTT. This sequence encodes CASSPTTQGQPQHF.

The chain has TRBV18 and TRBJ1-3; D unclear. This CDR3 has 13 amino acids. Germline V CDR1 and CDR2: KGHSH, LQKENI. Trimming shortened V by 5 bases and J by 4 bases, and 9 bases separated the two germline ends. This chain's CDR3 is CASSSGSGNTIYF. In DNA, the CDR3 is TGTGCCAGCTCATCGGGTTCCGGAAACACCATATATTTT.

This clone was found once. The V call is TRBV19, the J call TRBJ2-7; perhaps TRBD1 as D (5 bases). Germline assignment: CDR1 LNHDA and CDR2 SQIVND (reference sequence). The germline V and J ends were trimmed by 6 bases and 2 bases, with 17 bases remaining between them. The CDR3 extends over 15 amino acids. CDR3 coding DNA: TGTGCCAGTAGCTTTGGAGACAGACGACCCTACGAGCAGTACTTC. It encodes CASSFGDRRPYEQYF.

The V gene is TRBV19, the J gene TRBJ1-4; D is undetermined. Trimming pared 7 bases from V and 5 bases from J, leaving 11 bases between. Looked up from germline, CDR1 is LNHDA and CDR2 is SQIVND (reference sequence). The CDR3 covers 13 residues. CDR3 protein: CASTRNSNEKLFF. The CDR3 coding sequence is TGTGCCAGTACAAGAAACTCGAATGAAAAACTGTTTTTT.

This chain joins TRBV27 and TRBJ2-2; 7 bases agree with TRBD2. V shed 4 bases, J shed 1 base, and the junction held 12 bases outside the gene matches. CDR3 size: 18 residues. Germline assignment: CDR1 MNHEY and CDR2 SMNVEV (reference sequence). The CDR3 DNA sequence: TGTGCCAGCAGTTCTTTTCCTAGCGGCTATCTGAACACCGGGGAGCTGTTTTTT. Amino acids: CASSSFPSGYLNTGELFF.

V and J are TRBV11-3 and TRBJ2-2; D call uncertain. The length of the CDR3 is 13 residues. Per germline, CDR1 SGHNT and CDR2 YENEEA. Trimming removed 3 bases at V and 2 bases at J, with 4 bases between. The CDR3 protein is CASSFRNTGELFF. The CDR3, as DNA: TGTGCCAGCAGCTTCAGAAACACCGGGGAGCTGTTTTTT.

The gene calls are TRBV30 and TRBJ1-4; D gene unclear. The V end was cut by 5 bases, the J end by 1 base, with 11 bases between. The CDR3 contains 14 residues. Germline assignment: CDR1 GTSNPN and CDR2 SVGIG (reference sequence). The CDR3 protein is CAWGLTVTNEKLFF. The DNA for the CDR3 is TGTGCCTGGGGCCTTACAGTAACTAATGAAAAACTGTTTTTT.

The chain combines TRBV18 with TRBJ2-7, with 9 bases lining up with TRBD1. From germline, CDR1 is KGHSH and CDR2 LQKENI. The V and J ends lost 6 bases and 3 bases, in that order; junction bases with no gene match: 3. CDR3 length: 13 amino acids. The CDR3 coding sequence is TGTGCCAGCTCGTCGGGACAGGGCTACGAGCAGTACTTC. Its translation: CASSSGQGYEQYF.

This chain uses TRBV18 with TRBJ2-3; no clear D. In germline, CDR1 is KGHSH, CDR2 LQKENI. The CDR3 has 17 residues. Trimming removed 2 bases at V and 2 bases at J, with 17 bases between. CDR3 nucleotide sequence: TGTGCCAGCTCACCATCTACCGCCACAGTCTACACAGATACGCAGTATTTT. Protein sequence: CASSPSTATVYTDTQYF. Combining the CDR3 with reference TRBV18 and TRBJ2-3 gives the whole variable domain NAGVMQNPRHLVRRRGQEARLRCSPMKGHSHVYWYRQLPEEGLKFMVYLQKENIIDESGMPKERFSAEFPKEGPSILRIQQVVRGDSAAYFCASSPSTATVYTDTQYFGPGTRLTVL.

The chain combines TRBV5-4 with TRBJ2-5, with 12 positions matching TRBD2. After removal of 1 base from V and 2 bases from J, the junction contained 6 bases not matched to a gene. This CDR3 comprises 17 residues. Germline loops: CDR1 SGHNT, CDR2 YYREEE (reference sequence). The CDR3 DNA is TGTGCCAGCAGCTTGAGGGGACTAGCGGGCTCACAAGAGACCCAGTACTTC. Translated: CASSLRGLAGSQETQYF.

This rearrangement joins TRBV7-9 to TRBJ1-1, with D tentatively TRBD1 (5 bases). The CDR3 runs to 14 residues. Germline V gives CDR1 SEHNR, CDR2 FQNEAQ (reference sequence). V lost 2 bases to trimming and J lost 3 bases, with 10 bases between them. CDR3 DNA sequence: TGTGCCAGCAGCTTATCGGGGGACTACACTGAAGCTTTCTTT. It codes for CASSLSGDYTEAFF.

The genes are TRBV19 and TRBJ1-5; TRBD1 matches at 7 bases. The CDR3 loop spans 14 amino acids. Germline V lookup: CDR1 LNHDA, CDR2 SQIVND (reference sequence). J was trimmed by 7 bases and V by 3 bases; bases with no gene match: 6. The CDR3 DNA is TGTGCCAGTAGTATCATTACAGGGGAGCAGCCCCAGCATTTT. It is translated as CASSIITGEQPQHF. The whole variable domain, filled in from reference TRBV19 and TRBJ1-5, reads DGGITQSPKYLFRKEGQNVTLSCEQNLNHDAMYWYRQDPGQGLRLIYYSQIVNDFQKGDIAEGYSVSREKKESFPLTVTSAQKNPTAFYLCASSIITGEQPQHFGDGTRLSIL.

The V gene is TRBV7-2, the J gene TRBJ2-2, with 8 positions matching TRBD2. Germline CDR1 reads SGHTA; CDR2 reads FQGNSA. Losses at the gene ends were 4 bases for V and 6 bases for J; bases not matched to a gene: 10. CDR3 length: 16 residues. The CDR3 protein is CASSSRAGGRAGELFF. CDR3 coding DNA: TGTGCCAGCAGCTCAAGGGCGGGAGGAAGGGCCGGGGAGCTGTTTTTT.

The CDR3 reads CAWSVLQGGTEAFF. CDR3 sequence (DNA): TGTGCCTGGAGTGTCTTACAGGGGGGCACTGAAGCTTTCTTT. This chain connects TRBV30 to TRBJ1-1; TRBD1 matches at 8 bases. The germline CDR1 and CDR2 sequences are GTSNPN and SVGIG (reference sequence). V shed 0 bases, J shed 4 bases, and the junction held 4 bases outside the gene matches. There are 14 residues in the CDR3.

V usage is TRBV12-5 and J usage is TRBJ1-1, with D tentatively TRBD1 (5 bases). Germline V gene sequence: CDR1 LGHNT, CDR2 FRNRAP. The ends were cut back, 2 bases at V and 0 bases at J, with 13 bases in the middle. The CDR3 runs to 16 residues. CDR3 nucleotides: TGTGCTAGTGGTTTGACCCGCGACAGCTTGAACACTGAAGCTTTCTTT. Protein product: CASGLTRDSLNTEAFF.